The following is a T cell receptor beta chain sequence with its context. The antigen is not known. This specimen belongs to a study of post-analysis software for immune sequencing data. Study-level information: Patients had relapsing-remitting, secondary progressive or progressive-relapsing multiple sclerosis; some lacked subtype.

The germline gives CDR1 MNHEY, CDR2 SMNVEV (reference sequence). The CDR3 runs to 17 residues. Between the trimmed V and J ends, which lost 3 bases and 0 bases, there was a span of 16 bases. The TCR beta cDNA libraries carried unique molecular identifiers. Each CDR3 protein gets one entry after TCRdb re-called the PCR reads with MiXCR. The table lists approximately 660,000 distinct CDR3 sequences, approximately 59% of them singletons. Regarding the study as a whole: Patients carried roughly five TRBV segments more frequently than controls did, and TRBV5-6, TRBV5-1 and TRBV20-1 were among them.

The chain uses TRBV27 and TRBJ2-3; D is unclear. This TCR was sampled from a girl aged 2-10 years with multiple sclerosis. The sequenced material came from blood. CDR3 nucleotide sequence: TGTGCCAGCAGTTTTGGGTTGGGAATAGCTAGCACAGATACGCAGTATTTT. Amino acids: CASSFGLGIASTDTQYF.